This TCR beta chain derives from a study of blood T cells in healthy people across ages. The study's findings and limits: Getting older went along with TCR beta diversity per million T cells dropping roughly linearly. Diversity of TCR beta correlated strongly with naive T cell percentage.

A second PCR of roughly 7 to 11 cycles used a sample-barcoded 5' primer and a J-beta primer mix. TCRdb reanalysed the 5' RACE reads using MiXCR and keeps one entry per CDR3 protein. The profile covers approximately 850,000 distinct CDR3 sequences, with 40% to 50% appearing a single time and nearly 20% taken by the ten largest. Germline CDR1 DFQATT, CDR2 SNEGSKA (reference sequence). Trimming removed 6 bases from V and 0 bases from J; junction bases left unmatched: 6. CDR3 length: 17 residues. Drawing of peripheral blood yielded about 10 milliliters from each donor. This clonotype was counted a few times. Its antigen is currently unknown.

This sequence originates from a man in his sixties in good health. The rearrangement uses TRBV20-1 and TRBJ1-6; TRBD1 aligns across 12 bases. The material sequenced was blood. In nucleotides, the CDR3 is TGCAGTGCCCGGGGACAGGGGGCAAACTCCTATAATTCACCCCTCCACTTT. It is translated as CSARGQGANSYNSPLHF.